These T cell receptor beta chains were read from a single sample in a study of monozygotic twins with inflammatory bowel disease. TCRdb reprocessed the 5' RACE reads, with one entry per CDR3 protein and no DNA. This sample's clone table lists some 300,000 distinct CDR3 sequences. Sequencing input: blood. The origin of the receptors is a human donor with ulcerative colitis or Crohn's disease, or a healthy co-twin of an affected twin (not recorded which). Both conserved end residues are part of each CDR3.

v_gene	j_gene	CDR3aa
TRBV9	TRBJ2-7	CASGVDGGRNYEQYF
TRBV2	TRBJ2-1	CASITGPKRDNEQFF
TRBV29-1	TRBJ2-7	CSVVFSGGPYEQYF
TRBV5-5	TRBJ1-2	CASSLEGWKEYGYTF
TRBV4-3	TRBJ2-6	CASSQVIRGANVLTF
TRBV20-1	TRBJ2-7	CSAPYRGGSYEQYF
TRBV29-1	TRBJ2-2	CSVDFRGHGQAGELFF
TRBV5-1	TRBJ2-7	CASSGSGEPSYEQYF
TRBV19	TRBJ2-1	CASIGPAGIYNEQFF
TRBV2	TRBJ2-7	CASTPVGRGEQYF
TRBV18	TRBJ1-2	CASSPGANYGYTF
TRBV5-1	TRBJ1-1	CASSLSAGTNTEAFF
TRBV11-2	TRBJ2-1	CASSLGSTNEQFF
TRBV5-1	TRBJ1-6	CASSSTGSDSPLHF
TRBV11-2	TRBJ1-6	CASSPQTGIGSPLHF
TRBV12-3/TRBV12-4	TRBJ2-1	CASSTGQTRFNEQFF
TRBV2	TRBJ2-7	CASSGSGRYYEQYF
TRBV12-3/TRBV12-4	TRBJ1-5	CASRYRNNQPQHF
TRBV28	TRBJ1-2	CATHFPGANYGYTF
TRBV14	TRBJ2-5	CASSNTGRLQETQYF
TRBV3-1	TRBJ2-6	CGAGGANVLTF
TRBV5-1	TRBJ2-3	CASSFQGTTDTQYF
TRBV5-1	TRBJ1-6	CASSPDAGISYNSPLHF
TRBV6-5	TRBJ1-4	CASSYGFRGAGEKLFF
TRBV29-1	TRBJ1-4	CSVGTGTEKLFF
TRBV20-1	TRBJ2-3	CSASQRPTDTQYF
TRBV4-3	TRBJ2-7	CASSQTRSYEQYF
TRBV30	TRBJ1-1	CAWKRGMNTEAFF
TRBV4-3	TRBJ2-1	CASSQDRTDVGEQFF
TRBV5-1	TRBJ2-7	CASSLRTSGNYEQYF
TRBV20-1	TRBJ2-6	CSARGGLVGANVLTF
TRBV6-1	TRBJ2-3	CASTLRWGQGSDTQYF
TRBV6-5	TRBJ1-4	CASNFQKTLRATNEKLFF
TRBV2	TRBJ2-2	CASDRGSTGELFF
TRBV27	TRBJ1-4	CASRKWGTRATNEKLFF
TRBV7-2	TRBJ2-7	CASSGLAGGCEQYF
TRBV11-2	TRBJ1-4	CASSPGGLVQWEDNEKLFF
TRBV7-3	TRBJ2-1	CASSLWGADEQFF
TRBV5-6	TRBJ2-7	CASSGAGGSSYEQYF
TRBV18	TRBJ2-3	CASSPGTGVRDTQYF
TRBV6-5	TRBJ2-2	CASSSRQGYTGELFF
TRBV24-1	TRBJ2-1	CATSSGTSGEIRRNEQFF
TRBV6-2/TRBV6-3	TRBJ2-1	CASSYPNNEQFF
TRBV24-1	TRBJ2-2	CATSERRAGELFF
TRBV5-1	TRBJ2-1	CASSPTSGLAVEQFF
TRBV6-2/TRBV6-3	TRBJ1-2	CASSYLKSNYGYTF
TRBV4-3	TRBJ1-4	CASSGTGRANEKLFF
TRBV12-3/TRBV12-4	TRBJ2-2	CASSSSVENTGELFF
TRBV9	TRBJ2-3	CASTGGWSTDTQYF
TRBV27	TRBJ1-5	CASRKQLGGNQPQHF
TRBV30	TRBJ2-2	CAWSRGRAGGVDTGELFF
TRBV7-2	TRBJ2-5	CASSTKQGPETQYF
TRBV12-3/TRBV12-4	TRBJ1-5	CATSREVDQPQHF
TRBV9	TRBJ1-1	CASSDGSFEAFF
TRBV28	TRBJ2-3	CASSLRLGLPTQYF
TRBV12-3/TRBV12-4	TRBJ1-3	CASSSTVSSGNTIYF
TRBV7-2	TRBJ2-1	CASSLTPGTGNEQFF
TRBV7-6	TRBJ2-1	CASSLGQGGLNGQFF